This T cell receptor (beta chain) stems from a study of T-cell memory formation after mild COVID-19. On the study more broadly: Largely, TCR clusters stayed within a single donor.

This clonotype was seen only a few times. The antigen remains undetermined. Per germline, CDR1 MGHRA and CDR2 YSYEKL. The CDR3 length is 13 residues. Trimming removed 1 base at V and 6 bases at J, with 10 bases between. Study-wide points: Certain responding clones were present in pre-infection memory, suggesting participation of cross-reactive memory. A second wave of clones peaked on day 37, and their SARS-CoV-2 specificity went unconfirmed.

TCRdb re-called the 5' RACE reads with MiXCR, one entry per CDR3 protein. This sample has 500,000 to 550,000 distinct CDR3 sequences, with about a fifth found just once. This receptor was taken from an adult woman who had mild COVID-19 (a few samples of this study predate the infection). Cell type and time point are not known. The sequenced sample was PBMCs or a T cell subset sorted from them (not recorded which). This chain connects TRBV4-1 to TRBJ2-7; maybe TRBD2 (6 bases). Written as DNA, the CDR3 is TGCGCCAGCAGCCAAGGCTATAGCGGCGAGCAGTACTTC. Translating it yields CASSQGYSGEQYF.